This is a list of T cell receptor beta chains from one sample in a study of blood T cell repertoires in COVID-19. Here immunoSEQ multiplex PCR was the method, and the copy in TCRdb shows in-frame clones only, minus some. Seen here are hundreds of thousands of clones, roughly 85% observed once, and the top ten hold about 2.1%. Material: PBMCs or T cells enriched from blood (not recorded which). The receptors come from a woman younger than 30 with acute COVID-19. Each CDR3 is given with its conserved first and last residue. A D gene is named only where the DNA matches it firmly. A row's size may be missing; if present it is once, few, many or a size class.

J,D,size,V,CDR3,DNA
TRBJ2-7,TRBD2,once,TRBV10-3,CATKTSGKDSYEQYF,TGTGCCACGAAGACTAGCGGGAAAGACTCCTACGAGCAGTACTTC
TRBJ2-7,TRBD1,NA,TRBV18,CASSPPRGGFGTYEQYF,TGTGCCAGCTCACCACCCCGAGGGGGCTTTGGGACCTACGAGCAGTACTTC
TRBJ2-1,NA,NA,TRBV14,CASSQAGRTVQFF,TGTGCCAGCAGCCAAGCGGGTAGGACAGTGCAGTTCTTC
TRBJ1-6,NA,NA,TRBV25-1,CASSTVQGSYNSPLHF,TGTGCCAGCAGTACTGTCCAGGGCTCCTATAATTCACCCCTCCACTTT
TRBJ1-2,NA,NA,TRBV30,CAWSEGLGTTSGGYTF,TGTGCCTGGAGTGAAGGCCTGGGGACTACGAGTGGCGGCTACACCTTC
TRBJ1-2,NA,NA,TRBV27,CASSSPGREFSGYTF,TGTGCCAGCAGTTCTCCGGGCAGGGAATTCAGTGGCTACACCTTC
TRBJ1-2,NA,once,TRBV7-9,CASSLAGRNIYGYTF,TGTGCCAGCAGCTTAGCGGGGCGCAATATATATGGCTACACCTTC
TRBJ1-1,NA,NA,TRBV6-5,CASSYSMGGNTEAFF,TGTGCCAGCAGTTACTCGATGGGAGGGAACACTGAAGCTTTCTTT
TRBJ1-2,NA,NA,TRBV7-9,CASSLGAGEGYTF,TGTGCCAGCAGCTTAGGGGCAGGGGAAGGCTACACCTTC
TRBJ2-1,NA,once,TRBV27,CASSLIPGEEDEQFF,TGTGCCAGCAGTTTAATCCCGGGAGAGGAGGATGAGCAGTTCTTC
TRBJ2-7,NA,once,TRBV4-2,CASSQVGSRTLYEQYF,TGTGCCAGCAGCCAAGTAGGGAGTCGGACCCTCTACGAGCAGTACTTC
TRBJ1-1,NA,NA,TRBV6-5,CASRLYQGNTEAFF,TGTGCCAGCAGATTATACCAGGGCAACACTGAAGCTTTCTTT
TRBJ2-5,TRBD1,NA,TRBV6-5,CASRGTEETQYF,TGTGCCAGCAGGGGGACAGAAGAGACCCAGTACTTC
TRBJ2-1,TRBD2,NA,TRBV11-2,CASSLGGSGGYNEQFF,TGTGCCAGCAGCTTAGGCGGGAGTGGGGGATACAATGAGCAGTTCTTC
TRBJ1-5,TRBD1,NA,TRBV6-4,CASSLRTGCAYQPQHF,TGTGCCAGCAGCCTCAGGACAGGGTGTGCCTATCAGCCCCAGCATTTT
TRBJ2-7,NA,NA,TRBV4-3,CASSQDPGASYEQYF,TGCGCCAGCAGCCAAGATCCTGGGGCGAGCTACGAGCAGTACTTC